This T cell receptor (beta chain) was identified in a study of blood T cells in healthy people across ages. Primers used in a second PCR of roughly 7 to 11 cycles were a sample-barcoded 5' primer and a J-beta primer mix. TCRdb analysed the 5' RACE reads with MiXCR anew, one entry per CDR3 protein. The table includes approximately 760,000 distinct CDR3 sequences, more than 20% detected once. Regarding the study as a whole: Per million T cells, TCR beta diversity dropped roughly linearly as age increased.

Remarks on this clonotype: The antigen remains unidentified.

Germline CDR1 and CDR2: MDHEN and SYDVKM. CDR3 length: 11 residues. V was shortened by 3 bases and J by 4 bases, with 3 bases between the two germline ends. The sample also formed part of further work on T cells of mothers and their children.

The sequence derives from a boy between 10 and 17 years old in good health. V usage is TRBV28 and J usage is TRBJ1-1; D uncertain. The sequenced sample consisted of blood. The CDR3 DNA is TGTGCCAGCAGTTTCACCACTGAAGCTTTCTTT. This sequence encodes CASSFTTEAFF.